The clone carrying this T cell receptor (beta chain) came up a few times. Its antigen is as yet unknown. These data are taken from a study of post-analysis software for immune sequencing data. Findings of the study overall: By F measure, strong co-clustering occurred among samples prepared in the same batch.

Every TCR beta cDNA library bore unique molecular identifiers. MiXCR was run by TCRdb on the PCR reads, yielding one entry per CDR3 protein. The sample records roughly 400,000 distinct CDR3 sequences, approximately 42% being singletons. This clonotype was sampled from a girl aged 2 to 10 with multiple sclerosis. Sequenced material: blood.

The CDR3 here is CASSPTVNYGYTF. CDR3 sequence (DNA): TGTGCCAGCAGCCCGACAGTGAACTATGGCTACACCTTC. The J gene is TRBJ1-2, the V gene TRBV14; D may be TRBD1 (5 bases). There are 13 residues in the CDR3. V was trimmed by 4 bases and J by 2 bases, leaving 8 bases between them. Germline CDR1 SGHDN, CDR2 FVKESK. Drawing the rest from reference TRBV14 and TRBJ1-2, the complete variable domain is EAGVTQFPSHSVIEKGQTVTLRCDPISGHDNLYWYRRVMGKEIKFLLHFVKESKQDESGMPNNRFLAERTGGTYSTLKVQPAELEDSGVYFCASSPTVNYGYTFGSGTRLTVV.